This T cell receptor (beta chain) emerged from a study of blood T cell repertoires in COVID-19. Across the whole study: COVID-19 samples from acute and convalescent phases originated in the United States, Italy and Spain. T cells, B-cell-depleted T cells, or PBMCs supplied cDNA or gDNA.

This clone was seen repeatedly, ten times or more. V was clipped by 0 bases and J by 3 bases, with 13 bases between them. Germline assignment: CDR1 LNHNV and CDR2 YYDKDF (reference sequence). CDR3 length: 16 residues. Per the original methods: For nucleated cells, counts were estimated from reference gene primer amplification. The assay was immunoSEQ multiplex PCR, and TCRdb's table has in-frame clones only and misses some. V and J calls and clone size are as listed in that table; D and trimming were resolved from the DNA. The table records over 200,000 clones, 80% to 85% of them present only once. This rearrangement joins TRBV15 to TRBJ2-3, with no clear D. Sequencing was performed on peripheral blood. This clonotype originated in a human donor in a cohort sampled during active COVID-19. The DNA of the CDR3 is TGTGCCACCAGCAGAGATAGTTGGAGTTCGACAGATACGCAGTATTTT. This translates into CATSRDSWSSTDTQYF.